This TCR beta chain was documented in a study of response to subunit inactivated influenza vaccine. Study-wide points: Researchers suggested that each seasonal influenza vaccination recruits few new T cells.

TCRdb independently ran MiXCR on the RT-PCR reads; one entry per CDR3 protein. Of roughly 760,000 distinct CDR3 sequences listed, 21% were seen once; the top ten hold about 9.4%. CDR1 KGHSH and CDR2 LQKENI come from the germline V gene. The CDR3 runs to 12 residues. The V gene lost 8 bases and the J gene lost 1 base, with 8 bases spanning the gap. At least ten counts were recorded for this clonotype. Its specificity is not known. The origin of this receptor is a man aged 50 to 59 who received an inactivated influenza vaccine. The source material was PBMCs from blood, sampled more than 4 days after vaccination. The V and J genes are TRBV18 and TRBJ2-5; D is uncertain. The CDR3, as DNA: TGTGCCAGCAGCCCCCGCCAAGAGACCCAGTACTTC. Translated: CASSPRQETQYF.